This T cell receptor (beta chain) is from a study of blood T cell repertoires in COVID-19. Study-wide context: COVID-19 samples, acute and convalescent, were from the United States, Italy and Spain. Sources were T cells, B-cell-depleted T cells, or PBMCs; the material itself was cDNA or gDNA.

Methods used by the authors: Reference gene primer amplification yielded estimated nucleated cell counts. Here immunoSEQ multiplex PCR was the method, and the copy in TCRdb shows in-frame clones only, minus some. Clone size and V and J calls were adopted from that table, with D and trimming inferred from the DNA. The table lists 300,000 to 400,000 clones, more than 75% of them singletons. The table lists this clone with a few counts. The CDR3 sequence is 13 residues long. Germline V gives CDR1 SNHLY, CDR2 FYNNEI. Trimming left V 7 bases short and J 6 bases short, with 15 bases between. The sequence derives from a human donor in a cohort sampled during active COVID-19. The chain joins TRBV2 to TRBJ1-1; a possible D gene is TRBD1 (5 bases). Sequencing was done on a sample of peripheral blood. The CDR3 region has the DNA TGTGCCAGCACCAGGACCCGGGGGGCTGAAGCTTTCTTT. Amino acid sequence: CASTRTRGAEAFF.